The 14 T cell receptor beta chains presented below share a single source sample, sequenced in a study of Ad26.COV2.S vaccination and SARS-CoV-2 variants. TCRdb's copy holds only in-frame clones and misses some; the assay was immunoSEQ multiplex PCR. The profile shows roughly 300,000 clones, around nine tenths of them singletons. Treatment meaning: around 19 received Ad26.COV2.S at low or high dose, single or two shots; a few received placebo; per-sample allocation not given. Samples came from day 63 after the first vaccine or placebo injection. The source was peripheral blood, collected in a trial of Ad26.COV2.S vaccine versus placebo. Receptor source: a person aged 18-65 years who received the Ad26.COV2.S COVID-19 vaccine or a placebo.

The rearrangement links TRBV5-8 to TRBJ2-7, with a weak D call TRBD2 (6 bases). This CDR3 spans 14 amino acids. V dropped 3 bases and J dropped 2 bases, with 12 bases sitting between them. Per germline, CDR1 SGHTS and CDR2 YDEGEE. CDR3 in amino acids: CASSSGTGTYEQYF. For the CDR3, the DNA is TGTGCCAGCAGCTCAGGGACTGGGACCTACGAGCAGTACTTC.

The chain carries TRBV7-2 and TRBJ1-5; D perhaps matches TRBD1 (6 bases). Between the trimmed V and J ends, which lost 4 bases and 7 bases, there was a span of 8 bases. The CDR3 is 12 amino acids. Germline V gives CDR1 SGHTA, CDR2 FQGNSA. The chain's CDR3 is CASSSGVQPQHF. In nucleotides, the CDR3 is TGTGCCAGCAGCTCAGGGGTCCAGCCCCAGCATTTT.

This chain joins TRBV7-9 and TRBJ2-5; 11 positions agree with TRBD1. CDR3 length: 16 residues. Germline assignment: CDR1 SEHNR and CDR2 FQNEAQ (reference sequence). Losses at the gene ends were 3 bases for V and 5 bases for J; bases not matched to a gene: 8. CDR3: CASSFPGTGGRETQYF. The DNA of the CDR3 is TGTGCCAGCAGCTTCCCGGGGACAGGGGGTCGGGAGACCCAGTACTTC.

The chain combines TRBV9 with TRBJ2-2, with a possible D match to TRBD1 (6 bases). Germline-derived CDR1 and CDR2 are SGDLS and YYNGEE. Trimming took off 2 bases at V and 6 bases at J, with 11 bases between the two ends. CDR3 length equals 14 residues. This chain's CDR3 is CASSVDSVAGELFF. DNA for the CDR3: TGTGCCAGCAGCGTGGACAGCGTAGCCGGGGAGCTGTTTTTT. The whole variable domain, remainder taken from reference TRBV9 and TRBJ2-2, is DSGVTQTPKHLITATGQRVTLRCSPRSGDLSVYWYQQSLDQGLQFLIQYYNGEERAKGNILERFSAQQFPDLHSELNLSSLELGDSALYFCASSVDSVAGELFFGEGSRLTVL.

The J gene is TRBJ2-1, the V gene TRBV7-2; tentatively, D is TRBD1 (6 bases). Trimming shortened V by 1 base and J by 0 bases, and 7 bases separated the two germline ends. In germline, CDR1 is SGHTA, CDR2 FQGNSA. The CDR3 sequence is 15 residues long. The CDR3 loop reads CASSLVQGSYNEQFF. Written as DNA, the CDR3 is TGTGCCAGCAGCTTAGTACAGGGCTCCTACAATGAGCAGTTCTTC. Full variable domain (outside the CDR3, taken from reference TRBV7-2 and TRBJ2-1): GAGVSQSPSNKVTEKGKDVELRCDPISGHTALYWYRQSLGQGLEFLIYFQGNSAPDKSGLPSDRFSAERTGGSVSTLTIQRTQQEDSAVYLCASSLVQGSYNEQFFGPGTRLTVL.

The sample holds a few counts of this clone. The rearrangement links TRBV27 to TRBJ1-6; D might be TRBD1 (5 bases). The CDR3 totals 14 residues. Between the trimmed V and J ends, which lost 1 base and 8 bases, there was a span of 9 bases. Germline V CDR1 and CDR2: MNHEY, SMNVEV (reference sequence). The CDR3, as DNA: TGTGCCAGCAGTTTATTCCCAGGGCATTCACCCCTCCACTTT. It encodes CASSLFPGHSPLHF.

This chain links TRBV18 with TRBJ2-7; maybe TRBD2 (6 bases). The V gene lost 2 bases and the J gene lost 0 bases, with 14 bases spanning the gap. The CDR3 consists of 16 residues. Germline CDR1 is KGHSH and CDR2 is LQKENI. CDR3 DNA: TGTGCCAGCTCACCAAGAGTCCGGGAGCACTCCTACGAGCAGTACTTC. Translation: CASSPRVREHSYEQYF.

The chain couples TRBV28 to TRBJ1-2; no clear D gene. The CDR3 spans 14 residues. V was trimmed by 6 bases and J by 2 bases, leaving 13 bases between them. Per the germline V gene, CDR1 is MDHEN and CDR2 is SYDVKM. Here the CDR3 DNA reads TGTGCCAGCAGCCTATCTGACGCCAACTATGGCTACACCTTC. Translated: CASSLSDANYGYTF.

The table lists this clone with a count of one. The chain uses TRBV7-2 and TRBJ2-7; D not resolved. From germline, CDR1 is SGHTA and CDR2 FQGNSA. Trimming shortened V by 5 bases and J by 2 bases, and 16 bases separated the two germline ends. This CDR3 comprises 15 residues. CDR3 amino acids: CASSPTPGKAYEQYF. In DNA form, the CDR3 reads TGTGCCAGCAGCCCCACCCCGGGCAAGGCCTACGAGCAGTACTTC.

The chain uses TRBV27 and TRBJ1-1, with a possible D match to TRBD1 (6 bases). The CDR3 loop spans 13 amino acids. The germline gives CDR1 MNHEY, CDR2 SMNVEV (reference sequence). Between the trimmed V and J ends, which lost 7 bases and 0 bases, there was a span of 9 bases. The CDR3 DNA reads TGTGCCAGCATGCGGACAGTGAACACTGAAGCTTTCTTT. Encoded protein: CASMRTVNTEAFF.

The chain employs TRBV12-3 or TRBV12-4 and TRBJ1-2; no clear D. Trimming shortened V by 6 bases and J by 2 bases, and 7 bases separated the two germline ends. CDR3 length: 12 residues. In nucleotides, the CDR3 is TGTGCCAGCAGGCAAGGGAACTATGGCTACACCTTC. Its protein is CASRQGNYGYTF.

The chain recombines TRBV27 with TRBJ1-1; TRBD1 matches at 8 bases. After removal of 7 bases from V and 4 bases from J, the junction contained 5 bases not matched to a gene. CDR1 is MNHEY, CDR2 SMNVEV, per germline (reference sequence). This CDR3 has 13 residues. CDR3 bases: TGTGCCAGCAACACACAGGGGGGCACTGAAGCTTTCTTT. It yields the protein CASNTQGGTEAFF.

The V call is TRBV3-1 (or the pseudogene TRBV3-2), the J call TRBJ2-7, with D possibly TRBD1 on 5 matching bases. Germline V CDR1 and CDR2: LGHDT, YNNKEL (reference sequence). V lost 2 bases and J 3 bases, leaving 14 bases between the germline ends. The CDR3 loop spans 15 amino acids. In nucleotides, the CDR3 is TGTGCCAGCAGCCAACGACAGTCCATCCTCTACGAGCAGTACTTC. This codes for CASSQRQSILYEQYF.

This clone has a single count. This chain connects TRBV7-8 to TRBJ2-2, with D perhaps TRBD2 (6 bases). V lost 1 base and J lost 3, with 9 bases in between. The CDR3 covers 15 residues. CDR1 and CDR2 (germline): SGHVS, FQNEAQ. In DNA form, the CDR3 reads TGTGCCAGCAGCTTAGGGTGGGGGGACACCGGGGAGCTGTTTTTT. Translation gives CASSLGWGDTGELFF.